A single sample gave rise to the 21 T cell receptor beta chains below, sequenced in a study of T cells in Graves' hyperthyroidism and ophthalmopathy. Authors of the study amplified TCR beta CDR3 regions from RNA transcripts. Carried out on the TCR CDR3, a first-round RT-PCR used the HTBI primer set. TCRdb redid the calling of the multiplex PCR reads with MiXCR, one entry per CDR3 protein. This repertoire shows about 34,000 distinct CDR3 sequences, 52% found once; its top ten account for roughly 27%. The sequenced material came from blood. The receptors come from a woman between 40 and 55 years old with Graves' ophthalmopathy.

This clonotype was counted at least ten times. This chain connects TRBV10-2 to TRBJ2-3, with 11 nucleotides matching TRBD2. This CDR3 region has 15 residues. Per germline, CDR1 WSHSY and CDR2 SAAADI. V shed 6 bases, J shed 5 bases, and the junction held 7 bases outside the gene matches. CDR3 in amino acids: CASRVAGGNIDTQYF. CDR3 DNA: TGCGCCAGCAGGGTAGCGGGGGGGAATATAGATACGCAGTATTTT.

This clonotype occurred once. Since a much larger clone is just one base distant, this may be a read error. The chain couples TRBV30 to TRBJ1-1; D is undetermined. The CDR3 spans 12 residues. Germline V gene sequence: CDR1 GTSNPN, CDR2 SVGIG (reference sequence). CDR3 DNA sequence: TGTGCCTGGAGCGGGGTGAACACTGAAGCTTGCTTT. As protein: CAWSGVNTEACF.

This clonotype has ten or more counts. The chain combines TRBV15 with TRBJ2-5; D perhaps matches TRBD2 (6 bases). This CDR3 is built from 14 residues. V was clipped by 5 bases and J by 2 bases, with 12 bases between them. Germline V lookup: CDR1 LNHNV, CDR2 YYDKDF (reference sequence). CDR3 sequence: CATSSREIQETQYF. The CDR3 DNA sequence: TGTGCCACCAGCTCCCGGGAGATTCAAGAGACCCAGTACTTC.

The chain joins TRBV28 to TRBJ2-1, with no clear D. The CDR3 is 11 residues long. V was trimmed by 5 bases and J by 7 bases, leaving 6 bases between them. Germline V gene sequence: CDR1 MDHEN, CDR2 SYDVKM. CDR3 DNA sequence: TGTGCCAGCAGTCTCCGTAATGAGCAGTTCTTC. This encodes CASSLRNEQFF.

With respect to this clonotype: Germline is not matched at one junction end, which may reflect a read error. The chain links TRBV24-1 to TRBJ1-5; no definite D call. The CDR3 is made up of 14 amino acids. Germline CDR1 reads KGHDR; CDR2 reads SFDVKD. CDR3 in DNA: TGTGCCTCCAGTGATCGAGGGAACAATCAGCCCCAGCACTTT. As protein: CASSDRGNNQPQHF.

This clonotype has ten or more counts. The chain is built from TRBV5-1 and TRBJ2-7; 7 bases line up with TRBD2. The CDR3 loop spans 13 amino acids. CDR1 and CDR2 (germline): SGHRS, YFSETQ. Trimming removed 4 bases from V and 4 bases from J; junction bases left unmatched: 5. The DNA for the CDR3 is TGCGCCAGCAGCAGTAGCGGGCCGTACGAGCAGTACTTC. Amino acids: CASSSSGPYEQYF.

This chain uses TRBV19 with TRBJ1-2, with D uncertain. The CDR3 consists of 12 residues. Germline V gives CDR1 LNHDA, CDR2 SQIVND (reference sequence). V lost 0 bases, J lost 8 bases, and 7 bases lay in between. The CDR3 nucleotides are TGTGCCAGTAGTATAGACGGGAGGGGCTACACCTTC. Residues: CASSIDGRGYTF.

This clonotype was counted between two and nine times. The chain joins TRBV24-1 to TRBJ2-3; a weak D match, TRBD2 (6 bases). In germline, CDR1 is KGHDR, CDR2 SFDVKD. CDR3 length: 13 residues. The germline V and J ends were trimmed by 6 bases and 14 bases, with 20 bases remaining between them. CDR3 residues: CATSSPGGRQGYF. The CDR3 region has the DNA TGTGCCACCAGTAGCCCCGGGGGTCGACAAGGGTATTTT.

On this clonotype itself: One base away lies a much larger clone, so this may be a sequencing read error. The CDR3 nucleotides read TGTGCCAGCAGTTACTCGAGGGGGCAGCTCGGGGAGCTGTTTTTT. Its protein product is CASSYSRGQLGELFF. This chain uses TRBV6-2 or TRBV6-3 with TRBJ2-2; 7 nucleotides align to TRBD1. The germline V gene has CDR1 MNHEY and CDR2 SVGEGT. This CDR3 is built from 15 residues. J lost 7 bases, V lost 0 bases, and 5 bases had no gene match.

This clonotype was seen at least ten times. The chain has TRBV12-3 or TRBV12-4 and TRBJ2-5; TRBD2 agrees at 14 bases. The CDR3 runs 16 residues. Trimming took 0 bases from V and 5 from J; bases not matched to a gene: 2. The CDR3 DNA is TGTGCCAGCAGTTTAGCCGGGACTAGCGGGAGTGAGACCCAGTACTTC. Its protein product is CASSLAGTSGSETQYF.

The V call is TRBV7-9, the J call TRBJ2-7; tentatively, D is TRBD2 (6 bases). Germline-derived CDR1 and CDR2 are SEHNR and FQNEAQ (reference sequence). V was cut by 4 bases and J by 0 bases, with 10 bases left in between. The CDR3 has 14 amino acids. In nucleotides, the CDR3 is TGTGCCAGCAGCTCGGGACTGGACTCCTACGAGCAGTACTTC. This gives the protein CASSSGLDSYEQYF.

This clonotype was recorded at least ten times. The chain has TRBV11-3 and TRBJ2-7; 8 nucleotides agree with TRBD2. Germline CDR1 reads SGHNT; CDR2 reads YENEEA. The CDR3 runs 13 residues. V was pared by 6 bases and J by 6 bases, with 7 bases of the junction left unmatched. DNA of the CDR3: TGTGCCAGCAGTTGGACTAGCTCCGGCGAGCAGTACTTC. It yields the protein CASSWTSSGEQYF.

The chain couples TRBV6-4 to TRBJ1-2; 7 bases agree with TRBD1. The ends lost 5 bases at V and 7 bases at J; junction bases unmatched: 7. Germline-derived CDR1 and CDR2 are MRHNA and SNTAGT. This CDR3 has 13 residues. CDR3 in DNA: TGTGCCAGCAGTCCGACAGGGACGGGTGGCTACACCTTC. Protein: CASSPTGTGGYTF.

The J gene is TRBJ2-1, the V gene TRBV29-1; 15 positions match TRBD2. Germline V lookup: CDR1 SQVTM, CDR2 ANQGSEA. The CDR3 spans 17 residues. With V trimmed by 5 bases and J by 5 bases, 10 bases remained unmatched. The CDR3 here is CSVSWTSGGAGHNEQFF. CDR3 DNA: TGCAGCGTTTCCTGGACTAGCGGGGGGGCGGGGCACAATGAGCAGTTCTTC.

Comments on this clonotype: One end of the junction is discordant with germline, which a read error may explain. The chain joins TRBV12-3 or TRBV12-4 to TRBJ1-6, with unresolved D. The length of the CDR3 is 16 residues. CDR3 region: CASSLKGVTYNSPLQF. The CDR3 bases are TGTGCCAGCAGTTTGAAGGGCGTTACGTATAATTCACCCCTCCAGTTT.

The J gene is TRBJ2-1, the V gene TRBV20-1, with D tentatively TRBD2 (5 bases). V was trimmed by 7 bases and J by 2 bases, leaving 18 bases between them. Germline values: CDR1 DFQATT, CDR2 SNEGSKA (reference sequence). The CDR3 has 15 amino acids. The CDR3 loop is CSVPVAGGAYNEQFF. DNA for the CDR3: TGCAGTGTTCCCGTGGCCGGAGGAGCCTACAATGAGCAGTTCTTC.

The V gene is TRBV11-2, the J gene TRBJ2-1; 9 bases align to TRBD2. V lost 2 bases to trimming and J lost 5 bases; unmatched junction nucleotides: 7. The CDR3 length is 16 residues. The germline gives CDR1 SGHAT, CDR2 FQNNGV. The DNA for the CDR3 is TGTGCCAGCAGCTTAAGAGGGCTAGCGGGGAACAATGAGCAGTTCTTC. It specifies CASSLRGLAGNNEQFF.

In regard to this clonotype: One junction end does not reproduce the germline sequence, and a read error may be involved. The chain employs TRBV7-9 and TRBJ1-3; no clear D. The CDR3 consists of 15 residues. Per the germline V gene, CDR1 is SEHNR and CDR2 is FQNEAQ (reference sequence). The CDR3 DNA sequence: TGTGCCAGCAGCTTGATGTCCCCCTCTGGAAACACCATATATTTC. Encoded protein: CASSLMSPSGNTIYF.

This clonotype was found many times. In nucleotides, the CDR3 is TGCAGTGCCAAAAATCTAGACAGGGGGAGCTCCTACGAGCAGTACTTC. Translated, it gives CSAKNLDRGSSYEQYF. This rearrangement joins TRBV20-1 to TRBJ2-7; 9 bases agree with TRBD1. Losses at the gene ends were 6 bases for V and 0 bases for J; bases not matched to a gene: 12. The length of the CDR3 is 16 residues. CDR1 and CDR2 from the germline V gene are DFQATT and SNEGSKA (reference sequence).

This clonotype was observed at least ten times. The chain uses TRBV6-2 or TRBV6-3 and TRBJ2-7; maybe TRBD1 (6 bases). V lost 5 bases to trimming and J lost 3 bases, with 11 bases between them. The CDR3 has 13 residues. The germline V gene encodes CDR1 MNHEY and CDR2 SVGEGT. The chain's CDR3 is CASSLGHDYEQYF. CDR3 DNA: TGTGCCAGCAGTCTGGGACATGACTACGAGCAGTACTTC.

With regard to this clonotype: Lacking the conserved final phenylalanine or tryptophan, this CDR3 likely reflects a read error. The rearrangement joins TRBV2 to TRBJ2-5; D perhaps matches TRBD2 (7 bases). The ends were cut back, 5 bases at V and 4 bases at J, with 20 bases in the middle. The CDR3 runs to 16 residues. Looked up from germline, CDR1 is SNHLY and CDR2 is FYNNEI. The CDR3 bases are TGTGCCAGCAGTACAGGGACGGGGGGTAATCGAGAGACCCAGTACTAC. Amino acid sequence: CASSTGTGGNRETQYY.